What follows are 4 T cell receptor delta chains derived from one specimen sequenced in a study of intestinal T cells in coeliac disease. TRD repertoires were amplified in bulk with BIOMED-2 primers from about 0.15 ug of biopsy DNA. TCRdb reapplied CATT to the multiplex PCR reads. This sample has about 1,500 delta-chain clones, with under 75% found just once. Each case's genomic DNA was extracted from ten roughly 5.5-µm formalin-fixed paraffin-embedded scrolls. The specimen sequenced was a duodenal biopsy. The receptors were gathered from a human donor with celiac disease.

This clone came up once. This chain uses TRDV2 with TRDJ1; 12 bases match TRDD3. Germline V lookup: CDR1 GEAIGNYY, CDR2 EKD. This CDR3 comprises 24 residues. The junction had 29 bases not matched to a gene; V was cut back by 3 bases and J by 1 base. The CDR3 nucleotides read TGTGCCTGTGACTCAAATCACCAAGGCGGGTACTGGGGGATACTAAGGGCGTGCACCGATAAACTCATCTTT. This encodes CACDSNHQGGYWGILRACTDKLIF.

The CDR3 region has the DNA TGTGCTCTTGGGGAACTAGACGTAAGGGGATACCCGCTCCGAGATAAACTCATCTTT. Its protein is CALGELDVRGYPLRDKLIF. This sequence joins TRDV1 and TRDJ1; 8 bases map to TRDD3. The CDR3 is 19 residues long. The V gene's germline CDR1 is TSWWSYY and CDR2 QGS. V lost 0 bases and J lost 5; bases outside the gene matches: 17.

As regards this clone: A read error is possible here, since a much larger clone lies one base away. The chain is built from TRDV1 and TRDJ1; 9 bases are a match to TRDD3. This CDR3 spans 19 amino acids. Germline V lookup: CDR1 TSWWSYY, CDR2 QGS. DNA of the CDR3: TGTGCTCTTGGGGAACTAGGGTCCGGGGGATACTGGCTCACCGATAAACCCATCTTT. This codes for CALGELGSGGYWLTDKPIF.

The CDR3 region is CALGELFLTPWRDPITDKLIF. The CDR3 nucleotides are TGTGCTCTTGGGGAACTATTCCTAACCCCTTGGAGGGATCCAATCACCGATAAACTCATCTTT. V usage is TRDV1 and J usage is TRDJ1; D possibly corresponds to TRDD2 (6 bases). The germline CDR1 and CDR2 sequences are TSWWSYY and QGS. CDR3 size: 21 residues. With 0 bases removed from V and 1 base from J, the gap between germline ends came to 27 bases.